Sequencing of this T cell receptor (beta chain) was carried out in a study of blood T cell repertoires in COVID-19. Study-level information: The analysed material was cDNA or gDNA that came from T cells, B-cell-depleted T cells, or PBMCs.

This CDR3 has 14 residues. Germline V gives CDR1 KGHSH, CDR2 LQKENI. V gave up 4 bases and J gave up 15 bases, with 21 bases separating them. Measured with immunoSEQ multiplex PCR; TCRdb has only the in-frame clones, and not every one. The data contain approximately 80,000 clones, approximately 85% of them singletons. The sequenced sample consisted of peripheral blood. The chain links TRBV18 to TRBJ2-2; unclear D gene. This sequence was found in a woman of 80 years or more with COVID-19, enrolled during active disease. CDR3 nucleotides: TGTGCCAGCTCACACGACACTTTCCACTCTGATTTGTTTTTT. Translated, it gives CASSHDTFHSDLFF. Looking up the rest from reference TRBV18 and TRBJ2-2 gives the full variable domain: NAGVMQNPRHLVRRRGQEARLRCSPMKGHSHVYWYRQLPEEGLKFMVYLQKENIIDESGMPKERFSAEFPKEGPSILRIQQVVRGDSAAYFCASSHDTFHSDLFFGEGSRLTVL.